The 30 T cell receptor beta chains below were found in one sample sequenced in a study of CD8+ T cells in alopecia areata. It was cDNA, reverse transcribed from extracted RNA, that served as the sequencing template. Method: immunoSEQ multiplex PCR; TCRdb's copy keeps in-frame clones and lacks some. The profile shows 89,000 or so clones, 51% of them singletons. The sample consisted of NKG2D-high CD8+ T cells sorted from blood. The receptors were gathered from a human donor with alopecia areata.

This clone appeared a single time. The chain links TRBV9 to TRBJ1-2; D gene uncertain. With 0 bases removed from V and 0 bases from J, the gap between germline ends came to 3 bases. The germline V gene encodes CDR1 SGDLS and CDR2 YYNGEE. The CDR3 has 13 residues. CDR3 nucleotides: TGTGCCAGCAGCGTAGAGGCTAACTATGGCTACACCTTC. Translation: CASSVEANYGYTF.

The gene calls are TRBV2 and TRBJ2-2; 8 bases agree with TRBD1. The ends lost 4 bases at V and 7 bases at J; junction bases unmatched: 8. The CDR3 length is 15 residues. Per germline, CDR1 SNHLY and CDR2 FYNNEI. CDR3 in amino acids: CASSAQDRVIGELFF. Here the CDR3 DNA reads TGTGCCAGCAGTGCGCAGGACAGGGTAATCGGGGAGCTGTTTTTT.

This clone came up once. The CDR3 region has the DNA TGTGCCAGCAGCTTAGGGGGGGATAGCAATCAGCCCCAGCATTTT. It is translated as CASSLGGDSNQPQHF. V and J are TRBV7-2 and TRBJ1-5, with D possibly TRBD1 on 5 matching bases. V lost 1 base and J 0 bases, leaving 7 bases between the germline ends. The CDR3 contains 15 residues. In germline, CDR1 is SGHTA, CDR2 FQGNSA.

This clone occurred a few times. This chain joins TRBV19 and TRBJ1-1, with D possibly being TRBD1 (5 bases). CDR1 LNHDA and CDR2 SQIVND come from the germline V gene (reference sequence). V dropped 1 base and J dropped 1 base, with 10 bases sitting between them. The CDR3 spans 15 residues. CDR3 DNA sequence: TGTGCCAGTAGTATAGTAGGGGAAGCGAACACTGAAGCTTTCTTT. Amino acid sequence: CASSIVGEANTEAFF. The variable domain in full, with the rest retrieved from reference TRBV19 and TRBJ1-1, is DGGITQSPKYLFRKEGQNVTLSCEQNLNHDAMYWYRQDPGQGLRLIYYSQIVNDFQKGDIAEGYSVSREKKESFPLTVTSAQKNPTAFYLCASSIVGEANTEAFFGQGTRLTVV.

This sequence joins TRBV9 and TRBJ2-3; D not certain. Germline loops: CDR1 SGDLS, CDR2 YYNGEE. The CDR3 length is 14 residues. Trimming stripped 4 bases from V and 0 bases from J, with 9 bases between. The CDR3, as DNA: TGTGCCAGCAGCTCCGACGGAAGCACAGATACGCAGTATTTT. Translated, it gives CASSSDGSTDTQYF.

The CDR3 region is CASSYKGPYEQYF. In DNA, the CDR3 is TGTGCCAGCAGTTATAAGGGTCCCTACGAGCAGTACTTC. V is TRBV6-5 and J is TRBJ2-7; no clear D. The V gene's germline CDR1 is MNHEY and CDR2 SVGAGI. This CDR3 spans 13 amino acids. The V end lost 3 bases, the J end lost 2 bases, and 8 bases lay between the germline ends.

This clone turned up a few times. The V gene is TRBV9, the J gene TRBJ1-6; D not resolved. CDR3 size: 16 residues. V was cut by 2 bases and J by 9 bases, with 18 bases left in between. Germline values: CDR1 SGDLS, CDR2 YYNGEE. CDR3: CASSVEPGPEGSPLHF. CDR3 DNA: TGTGCCAGCAGCGTGGAACCGGGCCCTGAGGGTTCACCCCTCCACTTT.

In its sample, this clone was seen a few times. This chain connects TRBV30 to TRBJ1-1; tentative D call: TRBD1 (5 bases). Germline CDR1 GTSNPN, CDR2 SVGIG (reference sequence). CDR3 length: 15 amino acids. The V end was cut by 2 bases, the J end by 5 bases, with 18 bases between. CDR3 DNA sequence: TGTGCCTGGAGTCCCGCTACGGGGCGAAGAACTGAAGCTTTCTTT. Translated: CAWSPATGRRTEAFF.

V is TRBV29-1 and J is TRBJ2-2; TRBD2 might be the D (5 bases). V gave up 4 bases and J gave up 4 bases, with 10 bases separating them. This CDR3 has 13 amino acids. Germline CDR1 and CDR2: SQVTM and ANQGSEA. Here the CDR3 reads CSVVYGITGELFF. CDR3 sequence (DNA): TGCAGCGTTGTGTACGGGATCACCGGGGAGCTGTTTTTT.

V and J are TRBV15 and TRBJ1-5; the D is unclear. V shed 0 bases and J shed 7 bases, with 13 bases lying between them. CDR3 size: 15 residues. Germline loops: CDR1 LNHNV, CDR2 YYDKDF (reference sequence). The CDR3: CATSRERAADQPQHF. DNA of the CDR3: TGTGCCACCAGCAGAGAAAGGGCCGCGGACCAGCCCCAGCATTTT.

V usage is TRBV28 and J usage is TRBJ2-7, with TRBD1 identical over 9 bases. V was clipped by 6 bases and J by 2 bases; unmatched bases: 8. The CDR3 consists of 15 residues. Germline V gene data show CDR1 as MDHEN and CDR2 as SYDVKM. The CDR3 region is CASSRTGGSPYEQYF. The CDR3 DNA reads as TGTGCCAGCAGCCGCACAGGGGGCTCACCCTACGAGCAGTACTTC. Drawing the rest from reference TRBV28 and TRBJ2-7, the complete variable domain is DVKVTQSSRYLVKRTGEKVFLECVQDMDHENMFWYRQDPGLGLRLIYFSYDVKMKEKGDIPEGYSVSREKKERFSLILESASTNQTSMYLCASSRTGGSPYEQYFGPGTRLTVT.

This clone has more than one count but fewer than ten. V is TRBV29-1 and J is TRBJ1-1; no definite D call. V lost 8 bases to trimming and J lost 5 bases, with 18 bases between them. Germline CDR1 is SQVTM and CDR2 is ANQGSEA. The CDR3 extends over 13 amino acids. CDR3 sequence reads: CSYLTRSLTEAFF. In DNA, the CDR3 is TGCAGCTATCTCACCAGGAGTTTAACTGAAGCTTTCTTT.

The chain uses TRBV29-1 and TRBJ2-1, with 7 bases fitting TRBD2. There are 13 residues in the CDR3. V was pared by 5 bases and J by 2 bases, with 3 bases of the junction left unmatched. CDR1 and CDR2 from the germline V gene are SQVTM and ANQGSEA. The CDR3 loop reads CSVLADPYNEQFF. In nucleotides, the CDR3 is TGCAGCGTTCTAGCGGACCCCTACAATGAGCAGTTCTTC.

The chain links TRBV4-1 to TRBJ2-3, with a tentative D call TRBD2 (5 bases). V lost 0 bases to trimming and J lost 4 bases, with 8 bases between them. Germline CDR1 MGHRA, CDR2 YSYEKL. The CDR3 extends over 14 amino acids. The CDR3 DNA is TGCGCCAGCAGCCAAGATCCTAGCCCAGATACGCAGTATTTT. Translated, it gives CASSQDPSPDTQYF.

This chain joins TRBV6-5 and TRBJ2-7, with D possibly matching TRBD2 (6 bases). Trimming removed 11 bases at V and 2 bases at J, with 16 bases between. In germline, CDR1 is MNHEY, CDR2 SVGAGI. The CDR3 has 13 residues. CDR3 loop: CASGEGLTYEQYF. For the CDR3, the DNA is TGTGCCTCAGGTGAGGGACTCACCTACGAGCAGTACTTC.

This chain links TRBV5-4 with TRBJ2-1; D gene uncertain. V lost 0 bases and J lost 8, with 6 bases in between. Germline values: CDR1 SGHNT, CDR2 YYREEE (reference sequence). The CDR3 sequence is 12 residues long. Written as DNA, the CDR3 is TGTGCCAGCAGCTTGGGGATCGATGAGCAGTTCTTC. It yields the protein CASSLGIDEQFF.

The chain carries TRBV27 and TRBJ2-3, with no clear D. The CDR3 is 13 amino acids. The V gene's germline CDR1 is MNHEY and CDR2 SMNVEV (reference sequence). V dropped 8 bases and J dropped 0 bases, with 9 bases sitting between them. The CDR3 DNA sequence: TGTGCCAGCGAATCTCTAAGCACAGATACGCAGTATTTT. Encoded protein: CASESLSTDTQYF.

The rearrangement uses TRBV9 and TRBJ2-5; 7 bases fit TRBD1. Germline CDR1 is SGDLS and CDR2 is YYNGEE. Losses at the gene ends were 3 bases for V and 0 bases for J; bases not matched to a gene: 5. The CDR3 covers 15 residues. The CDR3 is CASSGNQGDQETQYF. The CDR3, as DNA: TGTGCCAGCAGCGGAAACCAGGGGGACCAAGAGACCCAGTACTTC.

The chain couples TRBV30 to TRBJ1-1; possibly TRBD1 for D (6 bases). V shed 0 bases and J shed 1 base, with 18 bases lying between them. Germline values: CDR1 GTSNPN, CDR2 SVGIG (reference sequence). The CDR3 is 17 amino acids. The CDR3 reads CAWSVIHWGAGNTEAFF. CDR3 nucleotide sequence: TGTGCCTGGAGTGTTATACATTGGGGGGCCGGGAACACTGAAGCTTTCTTT.

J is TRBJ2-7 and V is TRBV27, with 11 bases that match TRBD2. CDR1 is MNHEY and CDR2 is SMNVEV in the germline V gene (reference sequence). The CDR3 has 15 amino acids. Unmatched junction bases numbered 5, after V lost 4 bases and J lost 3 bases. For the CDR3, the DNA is TGTGCCAGCAGTTCCACTGGACTAGCGGGCTACGAGCAGTACTTC. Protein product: CASSSTGLAGYEQYF.

CDR3 sequence (DNA): TGTGCCAGCAATCCGGGACTAGCGGGAGTTGAGCAGTTCTTC. As protein: CASNPGLAGVEQFF. This sequence joins TRBV2 and TRBJ2-1, with 14 nucleotides matching TRBD2. The ends lost 7 bases at V and 9 bases at J; junction bases unmatched: 5. CDR3 size: 14 residues. Germline CDR1 and CDR2: SNHLY and FYNNEI.

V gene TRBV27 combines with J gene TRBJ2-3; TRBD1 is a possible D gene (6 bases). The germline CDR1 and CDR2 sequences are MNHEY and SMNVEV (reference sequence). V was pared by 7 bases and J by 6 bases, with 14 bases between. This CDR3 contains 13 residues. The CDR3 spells CASTSPGADTQYF. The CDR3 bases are TGTGCCAGCACGAGTCCAGGGGCCGATACGCAGTATTTT.

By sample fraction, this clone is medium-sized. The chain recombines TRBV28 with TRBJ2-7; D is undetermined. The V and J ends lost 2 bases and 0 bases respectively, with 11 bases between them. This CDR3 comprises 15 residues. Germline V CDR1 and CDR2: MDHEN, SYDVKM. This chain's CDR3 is CASSLGAQSSYEQYF. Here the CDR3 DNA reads TGTGCCAGCAGTTTAGGAGCCCAGAGCTCCTACGAGCAGTACTTC.

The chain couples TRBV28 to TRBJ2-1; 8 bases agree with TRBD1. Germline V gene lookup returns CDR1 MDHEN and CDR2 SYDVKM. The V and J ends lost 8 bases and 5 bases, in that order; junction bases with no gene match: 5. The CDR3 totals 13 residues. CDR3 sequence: CASGTGNNNEQFF. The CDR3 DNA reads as TGTGCCAGCGGGACAGGAAACAACAATGAGCAGTTCTTC.

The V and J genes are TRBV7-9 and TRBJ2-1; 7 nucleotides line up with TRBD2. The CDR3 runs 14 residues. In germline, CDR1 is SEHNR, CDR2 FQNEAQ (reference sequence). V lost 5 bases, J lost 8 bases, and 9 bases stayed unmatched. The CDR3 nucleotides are TGTGCCAGCAGCAGCCGGAGGGCGGGGGATGAGCAGTTCTTC. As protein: CASSSRRAGDEQFF.

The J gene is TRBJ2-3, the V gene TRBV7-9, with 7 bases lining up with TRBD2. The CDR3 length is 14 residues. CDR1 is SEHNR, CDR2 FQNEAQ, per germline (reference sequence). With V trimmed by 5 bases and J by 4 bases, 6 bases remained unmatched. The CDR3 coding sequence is TGTGCCAGCAGCCTCCCGGGACTATCAGATACGCAGTATTTT. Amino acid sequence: CASSLPGLSDTQYF.

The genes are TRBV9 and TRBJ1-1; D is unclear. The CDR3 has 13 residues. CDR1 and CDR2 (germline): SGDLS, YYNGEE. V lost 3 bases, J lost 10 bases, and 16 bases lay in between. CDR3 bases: TGTGCCAGCAGCGGAGACCCATGGGAGGGAGCTTTCTTT. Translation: CASSGDPWEGAFF.

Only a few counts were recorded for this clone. The CDR3 DNA reads TGTGCCAGCAGCCAAGTGTACAGCCAGAGCGGGGAGCTGTTTTTT. It codes for CASSQVYSQSGELFF. The V gene is TRBV14, the J gene TRBJ2-2, with D unresolved. Per the germline V gene, CDR1 is SGHDN and CDR2 is FVKESK. V was cut by 1 base and J by 7 bases, with 13 bases left in between. The CDR3 is 15 amino acids. Variable domain in full (rest from reference TRBV14 and TRBJ2-2): EAGVTQFPSHSVIEKGQTVTLRCDPISGHDNLYWYRRVMGKEIKFLLHFVKESKQDESGMPNNRFLAERTGGTYSTLKVQPAELEDSGVYFCASSQVYSQSGELFFGEGSRLTVL.

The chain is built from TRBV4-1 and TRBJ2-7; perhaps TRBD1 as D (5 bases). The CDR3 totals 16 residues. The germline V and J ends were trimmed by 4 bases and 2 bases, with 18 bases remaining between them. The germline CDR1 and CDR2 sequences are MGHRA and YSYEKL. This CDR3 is CASSRSAETATYEQYF. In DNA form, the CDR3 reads TGCGCCAGCAGCCGCTCGGCTGAGACAGCCACCTACGAGCAGTACTTC.

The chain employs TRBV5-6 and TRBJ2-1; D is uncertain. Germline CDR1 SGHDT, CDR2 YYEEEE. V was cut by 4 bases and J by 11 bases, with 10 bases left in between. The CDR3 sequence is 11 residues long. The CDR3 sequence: CASSTSPKQFF. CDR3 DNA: TGTGCCAGCAGCACTTCCCCAAAGCAGTTCTTC.